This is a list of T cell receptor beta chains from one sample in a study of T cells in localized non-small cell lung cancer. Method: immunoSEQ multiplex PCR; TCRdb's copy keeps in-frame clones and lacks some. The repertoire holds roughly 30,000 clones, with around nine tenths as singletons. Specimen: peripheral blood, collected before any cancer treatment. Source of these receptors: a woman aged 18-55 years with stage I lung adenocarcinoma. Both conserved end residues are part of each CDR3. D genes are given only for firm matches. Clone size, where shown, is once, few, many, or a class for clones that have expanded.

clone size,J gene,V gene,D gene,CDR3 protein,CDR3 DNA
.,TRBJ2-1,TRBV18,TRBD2,CASSPPTSGGSYNEQFF,TGTGCCAGCTCACCACCGACTAGCGGTGGCTCCTACAATGAGCAGTTCTTC
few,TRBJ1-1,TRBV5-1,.,CASSGPTGSTEAFF,TGCGCCAGCAGCGGACCCACAGGGAGCACTGAAGCTTTCTTT
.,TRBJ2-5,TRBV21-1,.,CASNKGWRSGLAGDFKETQYF,TGTGCCAGCAACAAAGGATGGAGGAGTGGACTAGCGGGGGATTTTAAAGAGACCCAGTACTTC
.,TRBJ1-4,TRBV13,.,CASSLGRSGRKDEKLFF,TGTGCCAGCAGCTTAGGAAGGTCAGGGCGGAAGGATGAAAAACTGTTTTTT
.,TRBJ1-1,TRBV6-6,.,CASSYGGRTEAFF,TGTGCCAGCAGTTATGGGGGAAGAACTGAAGCTTTCTTT
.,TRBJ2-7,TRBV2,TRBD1,CASRIEGWDSTYEQYF,TGTGCCAGCAGGATAGAAGGGTGGGACAGTACCTACGAGCAGTACTTC
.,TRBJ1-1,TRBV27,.,CASSFLGTAEAFF,TGTGCCAGCAGTTTTCTAGGGACCGCTGAAGCTTTCTTT
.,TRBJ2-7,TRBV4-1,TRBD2,CASSQVGTSAYEQYF,TGCGCCAGCAGCCAAGTGGGGACTAGCGCATACGAGCAGTACTTC
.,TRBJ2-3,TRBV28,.,CASSPVGGTDTQYF,TGTGCCAGCAGCCCCGTGGGCGGGACAGATACGCAGTATTTT
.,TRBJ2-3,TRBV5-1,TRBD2,CASSLGRTSGSLSTDTQYF,TGCGCCAGCAGCTTGGGACGGACTAGCGGGTCCTTGAGCACAGATACGCAGTATTTT
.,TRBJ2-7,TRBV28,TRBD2,CASSSPGTSGLEQYF,TGTGCCAGCAGTTCACCCGGGACTAGCGGTTTGGAGCAGTACTTC
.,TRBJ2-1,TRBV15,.,CATGGGRDYNEQFF,TGTGCCACCGGAGGGGGCAGGGATTACAATGAGCAGTTCTTC
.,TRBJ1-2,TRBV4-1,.,CASSLQIGTYGYTF,TGCGCCAGCAGCCTACAGATCGGGACCTATGGCTACACCTTC
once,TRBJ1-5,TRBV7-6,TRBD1,CASSTHPRGDGKPQHF,TGTGCCAGCAGCACACACCCCAGGGGGGACGGAAAGCCCCAGCATTTT
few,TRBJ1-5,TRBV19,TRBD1,CASSRTGTGVNQPQHF,TGTGCCAGTAGTCGAACCGGGACAGGGGTTAATCAGCCCCAGCATTTT
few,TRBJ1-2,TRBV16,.,CASSPIREGYGYTF,TGTGCCAGCAGCCCGATAAGGGAAGGCTATGGCTACACCTTC
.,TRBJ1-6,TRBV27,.,CASSLAAGSPLHF,TGTGCCAGCAGTTTAGCGGCGGGTTCACCCCTCCACTTT
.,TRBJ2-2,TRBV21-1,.,CASSKVLTGELFF,TGTGCCAGCAGCAAAGTTTTAACCGGGGAGCTGTTTTTT
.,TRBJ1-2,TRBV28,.,CASSPSVSNYGYTF,TGTGCCAGCAGTCCGTCTGTTAGTAACTATGGCTACACCTTC
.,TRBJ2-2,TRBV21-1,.,CASSKEEGYSGELFF,TGTGCCAGCAGCAAAGAGGAGGGGTACAGCGGGGAGCTGTTTTTT
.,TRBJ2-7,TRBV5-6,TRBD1,CASGFRDRRF,TGTGCCAGCGGATTCCGGGACAGGAGGTTT
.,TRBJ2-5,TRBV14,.,CASSFWETQYF,TGTGCCAGCAGCTTTTGGGAGACCCAGTACTTC
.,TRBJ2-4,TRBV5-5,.,CASSLGPGVDIQYF,TGTGCCAGCAGCTTGGGTCCGGGGGTGGACATTCAGTACTTC
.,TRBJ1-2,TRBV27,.,CASSLLGADNYGYTF,TGTGCCAGCAGTTTGTTGGGGGCGGATAACTATGGCTACACCTTC
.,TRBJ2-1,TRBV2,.,CASSEEAINEQFF,TGTGCCAGCAGTGAAGAAGCCATCAATGAGCAGTTCTTC
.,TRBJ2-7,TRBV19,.,CASSPSFLTGSYEQYF,TGTGCCAGTAGTCCCTCTTTCCTCACGGGCTCCTACGAGCAGTACTTC
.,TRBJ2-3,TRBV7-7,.,CASSPGPTWGDTQYF,TGTGCTAGCAGCCCAGGACCTACCTGGGGAGATACGCAGTATTTT
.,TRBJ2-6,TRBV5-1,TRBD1,CASSYRTGSGANVLTF,TGCGCCAGCAGTTATCGGACAGGATCTGGGGCCAACGTCCTGACTTTC
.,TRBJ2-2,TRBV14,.,CASSQDIRTGELFF,TGTGCCAGCAGCCAAGATATCCGCACCGGGGAGCTGTTTTTT
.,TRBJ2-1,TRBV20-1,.,CSARADNEQFF,TGCAGTGCTAGAGCCGACAATGAGCAGTTCTTC
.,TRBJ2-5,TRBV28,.,CASSFFLDSETQYF,TGTGCCAGCAGTTTTTTTCTAGATTCGGAGACCCAGTACTTC
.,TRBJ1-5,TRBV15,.,CATSSMLSNQPQHF,TGTGCCACCAGCAGTATGCTTAGCAATCAGCCCCAGCATTTT
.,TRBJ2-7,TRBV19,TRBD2,CASSIWTSGNYEQYF,TGTGCCAGTAGTATATGGACTAGCGGAAACTACGAGCAGTACTTC
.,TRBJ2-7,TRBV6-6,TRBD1,CASSYLGQGAYEQYF,TGTGCCAGCAGTTACCTCGGACAGGGGGCGTACGAGCAGTACTTC
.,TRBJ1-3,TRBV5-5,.,CASSLYVGNTIYF,TGTGCCAGCAGCTTGTACGTCGGAAACACCATATATTTT
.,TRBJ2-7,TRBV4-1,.,CASSLQLTYEQYF,TGCGCCAGCAGCCTGCAACTTACCTACGAGCAGTACTTC
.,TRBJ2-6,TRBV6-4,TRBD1,CASSDGTGFGANVLTF,TGTGCCAGCAGTGACGGGACAGGGTTCGGGGCCAACGTCCTGACTTTC
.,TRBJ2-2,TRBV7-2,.,CASSQSLGELFF,TGTGCCAGCAGCCAATCGTTGGGGGAGCTGTTTTTT
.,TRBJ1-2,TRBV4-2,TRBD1,CASSQAGQGEGYGYTF,TGTGCCAGCAGCCAAGCTGGCCAGGGGGAGGGGTATGGCTACACCTTC
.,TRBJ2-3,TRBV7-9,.,CASSLRRYTDTQYF,TGTGCCAGCAGCTTAAGGAGGTACACAGATACGCAGTATTTT
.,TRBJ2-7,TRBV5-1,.,CASSLSPIHPVTSYEQYF,TGCGCCAGCAGCTTGTCCCCCATACACCCGGTGACCTCCTACGAGCAGTACTTC
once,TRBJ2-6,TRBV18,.,CASSPTGANVLTF,TGTGCCAGCTCACCGACCGGGGCCAACGTCCTGACTTTC
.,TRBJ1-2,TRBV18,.,CASSPPTANYGYTF,TGTGCCAGCTCACCACCGACCGCGAACTATGGCTACACCTTC
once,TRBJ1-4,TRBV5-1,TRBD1,CASSQRTGREKLFF,TGCGCCAGCAGCCAGAGGACAGGGCGAGAAAAACTGTTTTTT
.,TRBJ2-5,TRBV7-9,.,CASSSDRFQETQYF,TGTGCCAGCAGCTCGGACAGATTCCAAGAGACCCAGTACTTC
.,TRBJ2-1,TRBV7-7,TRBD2,CASSSGTSGTGEQFF,TGTGCTAGCAGCTCCGGGACTAGCGGGACAGGCGAGCAGTTCTTC